The 10 T cell receptor beta chains below come from one sample, sequenced in a study of T cells in Graves' hyperthyroidism and ophthalmopathy. From RNA transcripts, TCR beta CDR3 regions were amplified. Researchers ran a first-round RT-PCR on the TCR CDR3 using the HTBI primer set. TCRdb re-called the multiplex PCR reads through MiXCR, storing one row per CDR3 protein. The sample carries roughly 560,000 distinct CDR3 sequences, about 15% recorded once. Sample: blood. These receptors all come from a woman in her thirties or forties with Graves' ophthalmopathy.

The gene calls are TRBV30 and TRBJ1-1; D perhaps matches TRBD1 (5 bases). Germline loops: CDR1 GTSNPN, CDR2 SVGIG (reference sequence). V was shortened by 1 base and J by 4 bases, with 13 bases between the two germline ends. The CDR3 has 14 residues. CDR3 DNA: TGTGCCTGGAGTGGGGGCAGGATTACCACTGAAGCTTTCTTT. Translating gives CAWSGGRITTEAFF.

This clonotype appeared many times. The rearrangement uses TRBV20-1 and TRBJ2-7, with D possibly TRBD2 on 7 matching bases. Germline V gene sequence: CDR1 DFQATT, CDR2 SNEGSKA (reference sequence). The V end was cut by 7 bases, the J end by 4 bases, with 14 bases between. The CDR3 sequence is 12 residues long. In DNA, the CDR3 is TGCAGTGTAGGGGGAGGGCCTTACGAGCAGTACTTC. This translates into CSVGGGPYEQYF.

The chain links TRBV7-3 to TRBJ2-2; 9 bases line up with TRBD2. The CDR3 spans 16 residues. Germline CDR1 SGHTA, CDR2 FQGTGA. Trimming at V came to 5 bases and at J to 4 bases, leaving 8 bases not matched to a gene. The DNA for the CDR3 is TGTGCCAGCAGCCTGACTAGCGGACCAACCACCGGGGAGCTGTTTTTT. This gives the protein CASSLTSGPTTGELFF.

In this sample, this clonotype turned up many times. The chain links TRBV30 to TRBJ2-5, with 7 bases aligning to TRBD2. Germline V gives CDR1 GTSNPN, CDR2 SVGIG (reference sequence). The CDR3 loop spans 12 amino acids. J lost 1 base, V lost 8 bases, and 4 bases had no gene match. The chain's CDR3 is CAAGAFQETQYF. DNA of the CDR3: TGTGCCGCGGGAGCGTTCCAAGAGACCCAGTACTTC.

This clonotype has a count of ten or more. This chain joins TRBV7-2 and TRBJ2-7; 8 bases are a match to TRBD1. The J segment lost 7 bases and the V segment lost 3 bases, leaving 11 bases of the junction unmatched. CDR1 is SGHTA, CDR2 FQGNSA, per germline. This CDR3 contains 15 residues. The CDR3 loop is CASSFRDRPLGEQYF. CDR3 DNA: TGTGCCAGCAGCTTCCGGGACAGGCCACTAGGGGAGCAGTACTTC. The full variable domain, in which reference TRBV7-2 and TRBJ2-7 provide the parts outside the CDR3, is GAGVSQSPSNKVTEKGKDVELRCDPISGHTALYWYRQSLGQGLEFLIYFQGNSAPDKSGLPSDRFSAERTGGSVSTLTIQRTQQEDSAVYLCASSFRDRPLGEQYFGPGTRLTVT.

The chain employs TRBV5-1 and TRBJ1-1; D is perhaps TRBD1 (6 bases). This CDR3 spans 14 amino acids. The germline gives CDR1 SGHRS, CDR2 YFSETQ. Trimming cost V 2 bases and J 4 bases, with 12 bases left between them. The CDR3 DNA reads TGCGCCAGCAGCTTCGGACAGACAGTCACTGAAGCTTTCTTT. Its protein is CASSFGQTVTEAFF.

V usage is TRBV7-2 and J usage is TRBJ2-5, with 10 positions matching TRBD2. The V segment lost 8 bases and the J segment 5 bases; nucleotides outside the gene matches: 14. Germline CDR1 is SGHTA and CDR2 is FQGNSA. This CDR3 region has 16 residues. The CDR3 coding sequence is TGTGCCAGCCTTGAGCGGGGGGGGAGGGTTCTGGAGACCCAGTACTTC. Residues: CASLERGGRVLETQYF.

This sequence joins TRBV15 and TRBJ1-5; TRBD1 matches at 7 bases. Germline CDR1 is LNHNV and CDR2 is YYDKDF (reference sequence). The J segment lost 5 bases and the V segment lost 5 bases, leaving 6 bases of the junction unmatched. The CDR3 length is 14 residues. In DNA form, the CDR3 reads TGTGCCACCAGCCCCAGGGACAGTTATCAGCCCCAGCATTTT. Translating it yields CATSPRDSYQPQHF.

At least ten counts were recorded for this clonotype. This chain uses TRBV7-9 with TRBJ1-2, with 9 nucleotides matching TRBD1. The CDR3 spans 13 residues. Germline V gives CDR1 SEHNR, CDR2 FQNEAQ (reference sequence). After removal of 5 bases from V and 6 bases from J, the junction contained 4 bases not matched to a gene. The DNA of the CDR3 is TGTGCCAGCAGCCGACAGGGGGACCATGGCTACACCTTC. Amino acids: CASSRQGDHGYTF.

The sample holds many counts of this clonotype. This chain connects TRBV19 to TRBJ2-2, with 12 bases identical to TRBD2. J was trimmed by 4 bases and V by 6 bases; bases with no gene match: 9. The germline gives CDR1 LNHDA, CDR2 SQIVND (reference sequence). CDR3 length: 17 residues. CDR3 region: CASRRGASGRGTGELFF. CDR3 sequence (DNA): TGTGCCAGTAGGAGGGGTGCTAGCGGGAGGGGCACCGGGGAGCTGTTTTTT.